This TCR beta chain was profiled in a study of beta chain features in type 1 diabetes. Overall study results and limits: All four CD4+ subsets of Type 1 diabetes patients contained TCRB CDR3s that were moderately but significantly shorter. Compared to healthy donors, patients appeared to have naive, central memory and Treg TCRB repertoires that were more alike.

Trimming at V came to 6 bases and at J to 2 bases, leaving 13 bases not matched to a gene. Germline lookup yields CDR1 SGHAT and CDR2 FQNNGV. The CDR3 has 17 amino acids. Expressed TCRB transcripts were sequenced because the entire RNA isolate underwent reverse transcription. TCRdb's copy holds only in-frame clones and misses some; the assay was immunoSEQ multiplex PCR. The data hold about 930,000 clones, with roughly 17% observed a single time. Every donor provided one heparinised blood draw, which averaged approximately 100 mL. Regarding this clone: The antigen remains undetermined.

The chain links TRBV11-2 to TRBJ2-7; TRBD1 matches at 10 bases. The sample consisted of naive CD4+ T cells from blood. The TCR originated in a woman aged 18-30 years in good health. CDR3 in DNA: TGTGCCAGCAGGAAACCAGGAGGACAGGGGGTCCCCTACGAGCAGTACTTC. Its translation is CASRKPGGQGVPYEQYF. The variable domain in full, completed from reference TRBV11-2 and TRBJ2-7, reads EAGVAQSPRYKIIEKRQSVAFWCNPISGHATLYWYQQILGQGPKLLIQFQNNGVVDDSQLPKDRFSAERLKGVDSTLKIQPAKLEDSAVYLCASRKPGGQGVPYEQYFGPGTRLTVT.